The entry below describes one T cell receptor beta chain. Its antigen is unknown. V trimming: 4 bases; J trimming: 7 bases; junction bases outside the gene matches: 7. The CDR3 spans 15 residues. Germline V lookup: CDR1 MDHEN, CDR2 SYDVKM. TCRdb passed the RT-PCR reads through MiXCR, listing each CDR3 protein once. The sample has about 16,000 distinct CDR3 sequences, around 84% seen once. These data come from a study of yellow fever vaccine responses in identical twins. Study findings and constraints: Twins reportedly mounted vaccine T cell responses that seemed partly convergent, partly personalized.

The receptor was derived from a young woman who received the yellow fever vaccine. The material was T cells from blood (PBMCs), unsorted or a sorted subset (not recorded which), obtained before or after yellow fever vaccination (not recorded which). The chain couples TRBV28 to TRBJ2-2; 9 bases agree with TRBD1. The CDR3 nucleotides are TGTGCCAGCAGTTCGGGACAGGGTTTCGACGGGGAGCTGTTTTTT. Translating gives CASSSGQGFDGELFF.